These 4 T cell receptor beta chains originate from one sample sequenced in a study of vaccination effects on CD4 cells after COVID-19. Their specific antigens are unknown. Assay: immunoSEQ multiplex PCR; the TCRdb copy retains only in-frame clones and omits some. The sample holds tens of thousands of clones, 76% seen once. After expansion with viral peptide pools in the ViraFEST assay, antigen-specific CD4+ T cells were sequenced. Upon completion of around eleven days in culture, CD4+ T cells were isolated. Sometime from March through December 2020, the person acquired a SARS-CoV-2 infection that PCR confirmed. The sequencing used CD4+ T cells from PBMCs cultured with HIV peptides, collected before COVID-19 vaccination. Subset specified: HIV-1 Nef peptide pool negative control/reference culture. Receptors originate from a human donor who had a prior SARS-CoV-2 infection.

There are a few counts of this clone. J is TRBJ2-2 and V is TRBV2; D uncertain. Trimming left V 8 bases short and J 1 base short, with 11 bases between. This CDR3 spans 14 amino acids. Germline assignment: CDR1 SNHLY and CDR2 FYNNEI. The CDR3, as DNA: TGTGCCAGCTCATTCTCGGGGAACACCGGGGAGCTGTTTTTT. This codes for CASSFSGNTGELFF.

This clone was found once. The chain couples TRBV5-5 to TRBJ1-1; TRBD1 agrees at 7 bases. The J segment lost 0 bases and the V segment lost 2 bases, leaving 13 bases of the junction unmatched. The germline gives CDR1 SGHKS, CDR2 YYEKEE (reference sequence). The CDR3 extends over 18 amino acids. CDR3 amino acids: CASSLRKDRDRMNTEAFF. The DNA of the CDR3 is TGTGCCAGCAGCTTAAGAAAAGACCGGGACAGAATGAACACTGAAGCTTTCTTT.

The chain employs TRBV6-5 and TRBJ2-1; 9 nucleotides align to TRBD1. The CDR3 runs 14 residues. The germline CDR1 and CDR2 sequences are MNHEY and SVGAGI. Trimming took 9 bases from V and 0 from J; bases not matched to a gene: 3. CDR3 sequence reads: CASGTGNSYNEQFF. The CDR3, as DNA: TGTGCCAGTGGGACAGGGAACTCCTACAATGAGCAGTTCTTC.

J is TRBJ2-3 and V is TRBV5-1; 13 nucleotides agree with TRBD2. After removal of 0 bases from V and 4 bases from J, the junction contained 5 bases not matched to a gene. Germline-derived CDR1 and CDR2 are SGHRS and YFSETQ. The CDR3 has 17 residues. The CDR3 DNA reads TGCGCCAGCAGCTTGGAGGGACTAGCGGGATGGGCAGATACGCAGTATTTT. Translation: CASSLEGLAGWADTQYF.